Included here is one T cell receptor beta chain sequence, with context. Sequenced by immunoSEQ multiplex PCR; TCRdb stores in-frame clones only, minus some. The repertoire holds about 400,000 clones, approximately 85% seen once, with roughly 2% in the top ten. The study drew participants aged about 18 to 89 years from some 25 US areas. Germline V gives CDR1 SNHLY, CDR2 FYNNEI. V lost 6 bases and J lost 3; bases outside the gene matches: 4. This CDR3 spans 14 amino acids. The sample originates from a study of blood T cell repertoires in COVID-19. This chain uses TRBV2 with TRBJ2-7; 11 bases are shared with TRBD2. Sequenced sample: PBMCs or T cells enriched from blood (not recorded which). The TCR sequence derives from a woman between 40 and 50 years old with acute COVID-19. The DNA of the CDR3 is TGTGCCAGCAGACTAGCGGGGGCGAACTACGAGCAGTACTTC. Translation: CASRLAGANYEQYF. The variable domain in full, completed from reference TRBV2 and TRBJ2-7, reads EPEVTQTPSHQVTQMGQEVILRCVPISNHLYFYWYRQILGQKVEFLVSFYNNEISEKSEIFDDQFSVERPDGSNFTLKIRSTKLEDSAMYFCASRLAGANYEQYFGPGTRLTVT.